Listed below are T cell receptor beta chains from one sample, sequenced in a study of high-grade serous ovarian cancer treatment subgroups. This table comes from immunoSEQ multiplex PCR, and its TCRdb copy is limited to in-frame clones, with some not included. The sample has about 870 clones; approximately 78% are singletons. The sample comprised tumor tissue. These receptors originate from a human donor with high-grade serous ovarian cancer. Each CDR3 is given with its conserved first and last residue. A D gene is named only where the DNA matches it firmly. A row's size may be missing; if present it is once, few, many or a size class.

few	TRBV6-1	.	TRBJ2-6	CASSVENFGANVLTF	TGTGCCAGCAGTGTCGAAAACTTTGGGGCCAACGTCCTGACTTTC
.	TRBV12-2	.	TRBJ1-1	CASRLPGIEAFF	TGTGCAAGTCGCTTACCAGGGATTGAAGCTTTCTTT
.	TRBV5-5	.	TRBJ2-7	CASSPIGGRFSEQYF	TGTGCCAGCAGCCCGATTGGGGGGCGATTTTCCGAGCAGTACTTC
.	TRBV5-1	TRBD1	TRBJ1-4	CASSPGQGGNEKLFF	TGCGCCAGCAGCCCAGGACAGGGTGGAAATGAAAAACTGTTTTTT
.	TRBV4-2	TRBD2	TRBJ2-3	CASSQGLAGGTDTQYF	TGTGCCAGCAGCCAAGGACTAGCGGGAGGTACAGATACGCAGTATTTT
.	TRBV12-5	TRBD2	TRBJ2-1	CASGLEGGSGRGVEQFF	TGTGCTAGTGGTTTGGAAGGGGGTAGCGGGAGAGGGGTTGAGCAGTTCTTC
.	TRBV10-1	TRBD1	TRBJ1-1	CASSETGGKTEAFF	TGCGCCAGCAGTGAGACAGGGGGAAAGACTGAAGCTTTCTTT
.	TRBV25-1	.	TRBJ1-2	CASRGLGVGYGYTF	TGTGCCAGCAGAGGATTAGGGGTAGGCTATGGCTACACCTTC
.	TRBV27	.	TRBJ1-5	CASSSRSRQPQHF	TGTGCCAGCAGTTCTCGCTCGCGCCAGCCCCAGCATTTT
.	TRBV7-2	TRBD2	TRBJ2-5	CASSWEFLAGGETQYF	TGTGCCAGCAGCTGGGAGTTTTTGGCGGGGGGAGAGACCCAGTACTTC
.	TRBV7-3	TRBD1	TRBJ2-1	CASSLGTGGELPGAAYNEQFF	TGTGCCAGCAGCTTAGGGACAGGGGGCGAACTCCCAGGGGCCGCCTACAATGAGCAGTTCTTC
few	TRBV25-1	.	TRBJ1-1	CASSRGLSEAFF	TGTGCCAGCAGCCGAGGACTCTCGGAAGCTTTCTTT
.	TRBV19	.	TRBJ1-1	CASSILGQYTEAFF	TGTGCCAGTAGTATTCTAGGACAGTACACTGAAGCTTTCTTT
.	TRBV7-3	TRBD1	TRBJ1-1	CASSLGQPLNTEAFF	TGTGCCAGCAGCTTGGGACAGCCGCTGAACACTGAAGCTTTCTTT
.	TRBV4-1	.	TRBJ1-5	CASSQEPPRGANQPQHF	TGCGCCAGCAGCCAAGAACCCCCCCGGGGGGCGAATCAGCCCCAGCATTTT
.	TRBV4-2	.	TRBJ2-3	CASSPRYTDTQYF	TGTGCCAGCAGCCCACGGTACACAGATACGCAGTATTTT
.	TRBV4-1	TRBD1	TRBJ1-2	CASSLGTGQLYGYTF	TGCGCCAGCAGCCTGGGGACAGGGCAGCTTTATGGCTACACCTTC
.	TRBV9	TRBD1	TRBJ1-2	CASSPQETGVYGYTF	TGTGCCAGCAGCCCTCAGGAGACAGGGGTCTATGGCTACACCTTC
.	TRBV5-3	.	TRBJ2-3	CASSPRYTDTQYF	TGTGCCAGCAGCCCACGGTACACAGATACGCAGTATTTT
once	TRBV7-2	TRBD1	TRBJ2-2	CASRTGGTGELFF	TGTGCCAGCCGGACAGGCGGTACCGGGGAGCTGTTTTTT
.	TRBV7-3	TRBD2	TRBJ2-3	CASSAGLGDTDTQYF	TGTGCCAGCAGCGCGGGACTAGGGGACACAGATACGCAGTATTTT
.	TRBV4-1	.	TRBJ2-2	CASSPLRRAANTGELFF	TGCGCCAGCAGCCCCCTCCGCCGGGCGGCGAACACCGGGGAGCTGTTTTTT
.	TRBV5-6	.	TRBJ2-3	CASSYLPSSTDTQYF	TGTGCCAGCAGCTACCTGCCCTCTAGCACAGATACGCAGTATTTT
.	TRBV11-3	.	TRBJ1-4	CASSPAMAGYGVNEKLFF	TGTGCCAGCAGCCCCGCCATGGCAGGGTACGGTGTAAATGAAAAACTGTTTTTT